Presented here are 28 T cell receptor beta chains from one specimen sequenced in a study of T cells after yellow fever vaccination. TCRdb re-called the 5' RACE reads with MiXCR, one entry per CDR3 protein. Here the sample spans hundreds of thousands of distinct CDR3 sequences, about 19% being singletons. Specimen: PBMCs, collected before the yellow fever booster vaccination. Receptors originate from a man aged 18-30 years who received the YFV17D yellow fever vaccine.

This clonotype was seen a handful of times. CDR3 coding DNA: TGCGCCAGCAGCCCGAGACCGGGAGTGGTAGATACGCAGTATTTT. Encoded protein: CASSPRPGVVDTQYF. The chain links TRBV5-1 to TRBJ2-3; possibly TRBD2 for D (6 bases). Germline values: CDR1 SGHRS, CDR2 YFSETQ. Trimming took 4 bases from V and 5 from J, leaving 17 bases between them. The CDR3 sequence is 15 residues long.

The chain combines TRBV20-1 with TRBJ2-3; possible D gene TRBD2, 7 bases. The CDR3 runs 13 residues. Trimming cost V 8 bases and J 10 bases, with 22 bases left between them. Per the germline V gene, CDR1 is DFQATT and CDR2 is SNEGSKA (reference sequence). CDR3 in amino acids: CSPSGGGTVSQYF. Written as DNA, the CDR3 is TGCAGTCCGTCTGGCGGGGGCACTGTCTCGCAGTATTTT.

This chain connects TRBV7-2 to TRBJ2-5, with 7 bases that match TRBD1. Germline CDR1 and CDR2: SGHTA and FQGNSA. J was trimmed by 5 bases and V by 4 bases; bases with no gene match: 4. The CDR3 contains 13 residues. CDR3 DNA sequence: TGTGCCAGCAGCTCTGAACAGGGGGAGACCCAGTACTTC. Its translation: CASSSEQGETQYF.

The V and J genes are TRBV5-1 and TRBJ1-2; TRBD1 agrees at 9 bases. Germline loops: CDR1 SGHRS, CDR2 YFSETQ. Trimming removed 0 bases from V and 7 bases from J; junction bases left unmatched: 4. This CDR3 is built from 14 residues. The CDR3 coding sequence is TGCGCCAGCAGCTTGGGGACAGGGGTACGTGGCTACACCTTC. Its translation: CASSLGTGVRGYTF.

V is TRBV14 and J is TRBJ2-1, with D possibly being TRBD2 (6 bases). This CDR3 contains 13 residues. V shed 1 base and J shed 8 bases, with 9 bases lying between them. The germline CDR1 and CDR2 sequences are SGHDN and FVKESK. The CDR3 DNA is TGTGCCAGCAGCCAAGGGGGGGAAGATGAGCAGTTCTTC. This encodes CASSQGGEDEQFF.

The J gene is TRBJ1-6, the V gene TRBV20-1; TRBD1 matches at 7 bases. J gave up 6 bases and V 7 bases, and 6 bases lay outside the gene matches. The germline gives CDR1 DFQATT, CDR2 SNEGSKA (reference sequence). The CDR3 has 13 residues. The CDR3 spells CSVPGQPNSPLHF. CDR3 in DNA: TGCAGTGTCCCGGGACAGCCTAATTCACCCCTCCACTTT.

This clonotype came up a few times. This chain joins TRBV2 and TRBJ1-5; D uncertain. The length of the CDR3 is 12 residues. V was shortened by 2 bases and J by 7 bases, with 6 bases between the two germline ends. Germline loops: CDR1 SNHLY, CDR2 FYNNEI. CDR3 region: CASSEQRQPQHF. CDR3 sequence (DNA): TGTGCCAGCAGTGAACAGAGGCAGCCCCAGCATTTT.

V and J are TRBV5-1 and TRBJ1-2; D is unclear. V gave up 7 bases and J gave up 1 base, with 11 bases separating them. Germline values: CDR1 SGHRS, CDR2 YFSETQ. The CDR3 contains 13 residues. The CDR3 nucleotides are TGCGCCAGCCGGACGGGGAGTAACTATGGCTACACCTTC. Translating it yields CASRTGSNYGYTF.

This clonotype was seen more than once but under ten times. In nucleotides, the CDR3 is TGTGCCACCAGTGTCGGACTAGCGGGGGACTATGAGCAGTTCTTC. Translated, it gives CATSVGLAGDYEQFF. The V and J genes are TRBV24-1 and TRBJ2-1, with 13 bases matching TRBD2. This CDR3 has 15 residues. With V trimmed by 5 bases and J by 8 bases, 5 bases remained unmatched. The germline V gene has CDR1 KGHDR and CDR2 SFDVKD.

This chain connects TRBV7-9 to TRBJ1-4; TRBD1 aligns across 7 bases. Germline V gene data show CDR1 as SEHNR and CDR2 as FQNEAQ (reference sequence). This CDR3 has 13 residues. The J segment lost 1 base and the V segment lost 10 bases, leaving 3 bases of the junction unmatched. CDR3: CATNRGTNEKLFF. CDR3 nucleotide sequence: TGTGCCACAAACAGGGGAACTAATGAAAAACTGTTTTTT.

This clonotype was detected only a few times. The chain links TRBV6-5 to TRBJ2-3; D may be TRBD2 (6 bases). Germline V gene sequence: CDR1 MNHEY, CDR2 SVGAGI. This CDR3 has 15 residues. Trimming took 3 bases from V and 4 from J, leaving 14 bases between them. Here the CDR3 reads CASSYSGVPADTQYF. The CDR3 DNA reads TGTGCCAGCAGTTATTCGGGAGTTCCCGCAGATACGCAGTATTTT.

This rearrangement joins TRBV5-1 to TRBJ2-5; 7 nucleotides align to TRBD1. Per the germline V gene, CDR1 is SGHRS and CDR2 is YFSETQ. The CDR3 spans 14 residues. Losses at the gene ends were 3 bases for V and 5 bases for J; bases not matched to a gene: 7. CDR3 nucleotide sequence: TGCGCCAGCAGCTCCCTAGGGGGCTTCGAGACCCAGTACTTC. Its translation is CASSSLGGFETQYF.

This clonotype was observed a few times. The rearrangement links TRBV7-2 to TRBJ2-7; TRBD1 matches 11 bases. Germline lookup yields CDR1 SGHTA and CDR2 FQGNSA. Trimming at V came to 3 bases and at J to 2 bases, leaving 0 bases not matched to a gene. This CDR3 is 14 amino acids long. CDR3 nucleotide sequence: TGTGCCAGCAGCTTGGACAGGGGGCCCTACGAGCAGTACTTC. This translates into CASSLDRGPYEQYF.

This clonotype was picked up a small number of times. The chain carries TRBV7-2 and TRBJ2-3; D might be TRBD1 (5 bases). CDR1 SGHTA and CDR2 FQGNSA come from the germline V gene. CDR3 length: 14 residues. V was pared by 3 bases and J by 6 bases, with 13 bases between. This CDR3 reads CASSFHQGGDTQYF. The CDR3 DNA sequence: TGTGCCAGCAGCTTCCACCAGGGTGGGGATACGCAGTATTTT.

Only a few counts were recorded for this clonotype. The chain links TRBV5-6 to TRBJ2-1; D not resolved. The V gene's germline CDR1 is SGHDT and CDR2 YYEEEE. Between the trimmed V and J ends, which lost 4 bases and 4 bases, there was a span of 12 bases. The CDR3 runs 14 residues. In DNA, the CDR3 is TGTGCCAGCAGCCCCGGCAGGCGTTACAATGAGCAGTTCTTC. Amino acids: CASSPGRRYNEQFF.

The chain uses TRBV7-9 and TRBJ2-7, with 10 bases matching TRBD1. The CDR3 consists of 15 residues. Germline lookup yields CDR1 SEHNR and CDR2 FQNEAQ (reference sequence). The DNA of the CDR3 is TGTGCCTGCAGCGCCCCGGGACAGGGGTCCTACGAGCAGTACGTC. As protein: CACSAPGQGSYEQYV.

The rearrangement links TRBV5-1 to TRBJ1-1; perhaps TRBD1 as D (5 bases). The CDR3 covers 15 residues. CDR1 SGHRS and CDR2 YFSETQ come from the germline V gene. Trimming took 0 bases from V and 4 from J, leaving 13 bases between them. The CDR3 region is CASSLGNAGPTEAFF. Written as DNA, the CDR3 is TGCGCCAGCAGCTTGGGTAACGCAGGGCCCACTGAAGCTTTCTTT.

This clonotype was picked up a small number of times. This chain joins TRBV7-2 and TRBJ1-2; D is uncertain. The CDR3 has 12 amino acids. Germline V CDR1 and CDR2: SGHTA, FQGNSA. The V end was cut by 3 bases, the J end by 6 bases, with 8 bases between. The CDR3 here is CASSLSTDGYTF. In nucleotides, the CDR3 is TGTGCCAGCAGCTTGTCGACCGATGGCTACACCTTC.

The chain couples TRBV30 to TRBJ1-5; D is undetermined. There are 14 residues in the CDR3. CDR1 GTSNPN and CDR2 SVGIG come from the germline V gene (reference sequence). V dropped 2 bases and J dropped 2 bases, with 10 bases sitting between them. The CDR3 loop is CAWSLGFGNQPQHF. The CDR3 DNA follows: TGTGCCTGGAGTTTGGGATTTGGCAATCAGCCCCAGCATTTT. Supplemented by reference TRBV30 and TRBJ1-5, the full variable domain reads SQTIHQWPATLVQPVGSPLSLECTVEGTSNPNLYWYRQAAGRGLQLLFYSVGIGQISSEVPQNLSASRPQDRQFILSSKKLLLSDSGFYLCAWSLGFGNQPQHFGDGTRLSIL.

CDR3 loop: CASSPGDGAYEQYF. DNA of the CDR3: TGTGCCAGCAGCCCGGGGGACGGTGCCTACGAGCAGTACTTC. The chain has TRBV7-9 and TRBJ2-7, with a tentative D call TRBD2 (6 bases). The germline CDR1 and CDR2 sequences are SEHNR and FQNEAQ (reference sequence). The CDR3 sequence is 14 residues long. Trimming shortened V by 5 bases and J by 2 bases, and 13 bases separated the two germline ends.

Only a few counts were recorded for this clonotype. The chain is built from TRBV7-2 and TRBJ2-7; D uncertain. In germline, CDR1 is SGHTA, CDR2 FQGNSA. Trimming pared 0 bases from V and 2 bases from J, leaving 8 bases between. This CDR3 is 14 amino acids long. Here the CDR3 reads CASSLAPATYEQYV. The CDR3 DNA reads TGTGCCAGCAGCTTAGCCCCCGCTACCTACGAGCAGTACGTC.

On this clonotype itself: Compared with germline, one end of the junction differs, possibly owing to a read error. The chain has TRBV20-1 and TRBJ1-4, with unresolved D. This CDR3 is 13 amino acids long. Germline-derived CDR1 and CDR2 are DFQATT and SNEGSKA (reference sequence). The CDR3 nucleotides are TGCAGTGCTAGAGCTGCAACTAATGAAAAACTGATTTTT. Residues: CSARAATNEKLIF.

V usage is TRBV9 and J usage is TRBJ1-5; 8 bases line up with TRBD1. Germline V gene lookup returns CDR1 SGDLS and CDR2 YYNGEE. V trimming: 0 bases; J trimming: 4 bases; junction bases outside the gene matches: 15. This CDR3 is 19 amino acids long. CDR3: CASSVVTGARGWCNQPQHF. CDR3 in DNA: TGTGCCAGCAGCGTAGTGACAGGGGCCAGGGGGTGGTGTAATCAGCCCCAGCATTTT.

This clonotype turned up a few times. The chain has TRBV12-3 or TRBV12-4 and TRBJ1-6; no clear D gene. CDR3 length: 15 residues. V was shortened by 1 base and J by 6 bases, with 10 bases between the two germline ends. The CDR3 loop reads CASSLESTRNSPLHF. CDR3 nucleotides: TGTGCCAGCAGTTTAGAATCGACTCGTAATTCACCCCTCCACTTT.

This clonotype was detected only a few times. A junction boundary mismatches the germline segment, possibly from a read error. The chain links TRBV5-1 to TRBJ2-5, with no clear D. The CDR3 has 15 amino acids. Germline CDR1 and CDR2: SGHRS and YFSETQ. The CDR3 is CASSLAIGDQETQYF. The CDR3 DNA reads TGCGCCAGCAGCTTGGCCATCGGCGACCAGGAGACCCAGTACTTC.

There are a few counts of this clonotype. The CDR3 region is CASSRQGEAGELFF. CDR3 bases: TGTGCCAGCAGCCGACAGGGGGAGGCCGGGGAGCTGTTTTTT. The chain combines TRBV7-2 with TRBJ2-2; 9 nucleotides line up with TRBD1. This CDR3 comprises 14 residues. V trimming: 5 bases; J trimming: 6 bases; junction bases outside the gene matches: 4. Germline CDR1 is SGHTA and CDR2 is FQGNSA.

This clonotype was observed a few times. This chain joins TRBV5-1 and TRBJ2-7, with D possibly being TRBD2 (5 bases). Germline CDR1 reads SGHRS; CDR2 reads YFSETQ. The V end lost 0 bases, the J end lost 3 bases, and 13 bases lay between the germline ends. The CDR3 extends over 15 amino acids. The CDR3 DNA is TGCGCCAGCAGCTTGGCCGCGACTACTAGCTACGAGCAGTACTTC. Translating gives CASSLAATTSYEQYF. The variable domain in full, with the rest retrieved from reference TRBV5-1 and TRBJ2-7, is KAGVTQTPRYLIKTRGQQVTLSCSPISGHRSVSWYQQTPGQGLQFLFEYFSETQRNKGNFPGRFSGRQFSNSRSEMNVSTLELGDSALYLCASSLAATTSYEQYFGPGTRLTVT.

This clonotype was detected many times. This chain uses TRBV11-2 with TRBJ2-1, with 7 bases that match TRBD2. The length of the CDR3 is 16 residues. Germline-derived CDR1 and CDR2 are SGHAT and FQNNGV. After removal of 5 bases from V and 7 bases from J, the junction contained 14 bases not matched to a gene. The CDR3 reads CASSRPSSGLSNEQFF. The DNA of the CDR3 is TGTGCCAGCAGCCGTCCCTCTAGCGGATTAAGTAATGAGCAGTTCTTC.